Below, 20 T cell receptor beta chains from the same sample are listed, as sequenced in a study of OX40 agonist ivuxolimab in advanced cancers. TCRdb keeps only in-frame clones here, not all; method: immunoSEQ multiplex PCR. The sample records some 27,000 clones, about 80% being singletons. The sample in question was CD4+ or CD8+ T cells sorted from blood, obtained in a trial of the OX40 agonist ivuxolimab. These TCRs come from an adult with an advanced solid tumor such as melanoma, head and neck, liver or kidney cancer.

In the case of this clone: Mismatch with germline at one junction end may stem from a read error. The genes are TRBV2 and TRBJ2-2, with D perhaps TRBD1 or TRBD2 (6 bases each). This CDR3 comprises 16 residues. CDR1 and CDR2 (germline): SNHLY, FYNNEI. CDR3 DNA: TGTGCCAGCAGTAAAGCCGGGGGCTATAACACCGGGGAGCTGTTTTTT. Its translation: CASSKAGGYNTGELFF. Using reference TRBV2 and TRBJ2-2 for the parts outside the CDR3, the full variable domain is EPEVTQTPSHQVTQMGQEVILRCVPISNHLYFYWYRQILGQKVEFLVSFYNNEISEKSEIFDDQFSVERPDGSNFTLKIRSTKLEDSAMYFCASSKAGGYNTGELFFGEGSRLTVL.

The CDR3 sequence is CASSLREYTEAFF. CDR3 nucleotide sequence: TGTGCCAGCAGCCTCCGGGAGTACACTGAAGCTTTCTTT. The chain couples TRBV5-6 to TRBJ1-1; no definite D call. CDR1 and CDR2 (germline): SGHDT, YYEEEE. Trimming shortened V by 4 bases and J by 3 bases, and 10 bases separated the two germline ends. There are 13 residues in the CDR3.

The sample holds a few counts of this clone. The chain carries TRBV5-4 and TRBJ2-7; 7 nucleotides agree with TRBD2. The V segment lost 1 base and the J segment 6 bases; nucleotides outside the gene matches: 1. Germline-derived CDR1 and CDR2 are SGHNT and YYREEE (reference sequence). This CDR3 comprises 12 residues. CDR3: CASSLSGGEQYF. For the CDR3, the DNA is TGTGCCAGCAGCTTGTCGGGAGGCGAGCAGTACTTC.

This clone qualifies as medium-sized. CDR3: CASNPRGRGGRPDTQYF. CDR3 DNA sequence: TGTGCCAGCAACCCCCGTGGCCGGGGGGGCCGACCAGATACGCAGTATTTT. The chain uses TRBV9 and TRBJ2-3; 8 bases are shared with TRBD2. In germline, CDR1 is SGDLS, CDR2 YYNGEE. V dropped 6 bases and J dropped 4; count of bases not matched to a gene: 16. The CDR3 is 17 amino acids.

The chain employs TRBV4-1 and TRBJ2-3, with D hard to call. The germline CDR1 and CDR2 sequences are MGHRA and YSYEKL. V gave up 5 bases and J gave up 1 base, with 13 bases separating them. The CDR3 sequence is 15 residues long. CDR3 sequence reads: CASSSYQDGTDTQYF. The CDR3 region has the DNA TGCGCCAGCAGCTCCTACCAGGACGGCACAGATACGCAGTATTTT.

V usage is TRBV4-1 and J usage is TRBJ2-7; 7 bases agree with TRBD1. The CDR3 is 14 amino acids. The V gene end was trimmed by 4 bases and the J gene end by 0 bases; junction bases not matched to a gene: 3. CDR1 and CDR2 (germline): MGHRA, YSYEKL. The CDR3 is CASSPGDSSYEQYF. As DNA, the CDR3 is TGCGCCAGCAGCCCAGGGGACAGCTCCTACGAGCAGTACTTC.

This clone showed up just a few times. The chain has TRBV5-4 and TRBJ2-3; D unclear. Trimming stripped 0 bases from V and 8 bases from J, with 10 bases between. The CDR3 contains 13 residues. The germline gives CDR1 SGHNT, CDR2 YYREEE (reference sequence). CDR3 protein: CASSLEAAVTQYF. The CDR3 DNA reads TGTGCCAGCAGCTTGGAGGCGGCGGTTACGCAGTATTTT.

This sequence joins TRBV27 and TRBJ2-1; no definite D call. Trimming took 2 bases from V and 6 from J, leaving 8 bases between them. CDR1 and CDR2 (germline): MNHEY, SMNVEV (reference sequence). The CDR3 consists of 13 residues. The CDR3 region has the DNA TGTGCCAGCAGTTTAGCGACCCGCAATGAGCAGTTCTTC. It translates to CASSLATRNEQFF.

V gene TRBV27 combines with J gene TRBJ2-7; D possibly corresponds to TRBD2 (5 bases). Trimming cost V 1 base and J 7 bases, with 8 bases left between them. This CDR3 contains 12 residues. The germline V gene has CDR1 MNHEY and CDR2 SMNVEV (reference sequence). The CDR3 spells CASSLFRGEQYF. The CDR3 bases are TGTGCCAGCAGTTTATTTCGGGGAGAGCAGTACTTC.

The chain has TRBV30 and TRBJ2-3; D is ambiguous. This CDR3 region has 15 residues. The V gene lost 4 bases and the J gene lost 1 base, with 15 bases spanning the gap. Germline V gene data show CDR1 as GTSNPN and CDR2 as SVGIG (reference sequence). The CDR3 loop reads CAWTPGRPRTDTQYF. The CDR3 DNA is TGTGCCTGGACTCCCGGCCGGCCCCGCACAGATACGCAGTATTTT.

V and J are TRBV4-2 and TRBJ2-3; 8 positions match TRBD2. The CDR3 is 17 residues long. Looked up from germline, CDR1 is LGHNA and CDR2 is YNFKEQ. After removal of 1 base from V and 4 bases from J, the junction contained 10 bases not matched to a gene. CDR3 amino acids: CASSQVEDGGASDTQYF. In nucleotides, the CDR3 is TGTGCCAGCAGCCAAGTTGAAGACGGGGGGGCCTCAGATACGCAGTATTTT.

V usage is TRBV21-1 and J usage is TRBJ2-1; TRBD2 is taken as the D call from the table, unchecked against the DNA. TRBV21-1 is termed a pseudogene. The CDR3 covers 14 residues. In nucleotides, the CDR3 is TGTGCCAGCAGGATCAAAGGGGGGGTTAATGAGCAGTTCTTC. This codes for CASRIKGGVNEQFF.

The chain recombines TRBV11-2 with TRBJ2-1, with 16 bases matching TRBD2. Unmatched junction bases numbered 12, after V lost 1 base and J lost 9 bases. The length of the CDR3 is 19 residues. Per the germline V gene, CDR1 is SGHAT and CDR2 is FQNNGV. The CDR3 DNA reads TGTGCCAGCAGCTTAGTCGGGACTAGCGGGGGGGCTTGGTCAGGTGAGCAGTTCTTC. Its translation: CASSLVGTSGGAWSGEQFF.

This clone was detected once. This chain links TRBV2 with TRBJ2-7; the D is unclear. The CDR3 contains 15 residues. V was shortened by 7 bases and J by 6 bases, with 22 bases between the two germline ends. Germline CDR1 and CDR2: SNHLY and FYNNEI. The CDR3 here is CASTGPYPLGGEQYF. The CDR3 DNA reads as TGTGCCAGCACTGGACCGTACCCGTTAGGTGGCGAGCAGTACTTC.

V gene TRBV13 combines with J gene TRBJ2-5, with TRBD1 matching over 9 bases. Per the germline V gene, CDR1 is PRHDT and CDR2 is FYEKMQ (reference sequence). J was trimmed by 4 bases and V by 6 bases; bases with no gene match: 9. This CDR3 is built from 15 residues. The CDR3: CASSEVGTGLETQYF. For the CDR3, the DNA is TGTGCCAGCAGTGAAGTCGGGACAGGGCTAGAGACCCAGTACTTC.

This chain connects TRBV6-5 to TRBJ2-7; D assignment may be TRBD1 or TRBD2 (5 bases each). Per the germline V gene, CDR1 is MNHEY and CDR2 is SVGAGI. V was shortened by 2 bases and J by 5 bases, with 16 bases between the two germline ends. The CDR3 is 15 amino acids. The CDR3 region is CASSYSWGTDNEQYF. DNA for the CDR3: TGTGCCAGCAGTTACAGCTGGGGGACGGACAACGAGCAGTACTTC.

V gene TRBV4-3 combines with J gene TRBJ2-7; 10 bases match TRBD2. The V segment lost 1 base and the J segment 4 bases; nucleotides outside the gene matches: 4. This CDR3 region has 15 residues. Germline loops: CDR1 LGHNA, CDR2 YSLEER. The CDR3 protein is CASSQASGGVYEQYF. The CDR3 DNA reads TGCGCCAGCAGCCAAGCGAGCGGGGGGGTGTACGAGCAGTACTTC.

The chain is built from TRBV7-4 and TRBJ1-1; D gene unclear. The CDR3 covers 14 residues. V was trimmed by 1 base and J by 4 bases, leaving 10 bases between them. Germline assignment: CDR1 SGHVT and CDR2 SQSDAQ. CDR3 nucleotide sequence: TGTGCCAGCAGCTTAGAAGGGCAGATCACTGAAGCTTTCTTT. Encoded protein: CASSLEGQITEAFF.

This clone was detected only once. The chain joins TRBV9 to TRBJ1-1; D perhaps matches TRBD1 (5 bases). The V end was cut by 1 base, the J end by 5 bases, with 6 bases between. The CDR3 consists of 12 residues. Germline V gene sequence: CDR1 SGDLS, CDR2 YYNGEE. The CDR3 sequence is CASSVQGTEAFF. The CDR3 nucleotides read TGTGCCAGCAGCGTACAGGGTACTGAAGCTTTCTTT.

A single count supports this clone. This rearrangement joins TRBV19 to TRBJ2-1; tentative D call: TRBD1 (5 bases). Germline V gene lookup returns CDR1 LNHDA and CDR2 SQIVND (reference sequence). This CDR3 spans 13 amino acids. V lost 4 bases and J lost 2, with 6 bases in between. The CDR3 reads CASSTTAYNEQFF. CDR3 DNA sequence: TGTGCCAGTAGTACGACAGCCTACAATGAGCAGTTCTTC. The full variable domain, rest sourced from reference TRBV19 and TRBJ2-1, is DGGITQSPKYLFRKEGQNVTLSCEQNLNHDAMYWYRQDPGQGLRLIYYSQIVNDFQKGDIAEGYSVSREKKESFPLTVTSAQKNPTAFYLCASSTTAYNEQFFGPGTRLTVL.